These 5 T cell receptor beta chains originate from one sample sequenced in a study of T cells expressing NK-cell markers. TCRdb reprocessed the 5' RACE reads; each CDR3 protein has one entry and no DNA is given. In all, the sample yields approximately 380,000 distinct CDR3 sequences. Sequencing input: blood T cells: a sorted CD56 or NKG2C T cell subset, CD4+ or CD8+ T cells, or bulk PBMC T cells (not recorded which). The receptors stem from a man aged 18-75 years in good health.

The CDR3 spells CASRTRREGAGTEAFF. V gene TRBV7-2 combines with J gene TRBJ1-1; there is no DNA to check the TCRdb D call of TRBD1. The CDR3 spans 16 residues. The germline CDR1 and CDR2 sequences are SGHTA and FQGNSA.

The J gene is TRBJ1-2, the V gene TRBV5-4. The CDR3 is 14 amino acids. Germline V gene sequence: CDR1 SGHNT, CDR2 YYREEE (reference sequence). CDR3 amino acids: CASSLRDSNYGYTF.

The genes are TRBV9 and TRBJ1-6; the D call from TCRdb, TRBD1, cannot be confirmed without DNA. Germline V CDR1 and CDR2: SGDLS, YYNGEE. There are 12 residues in the CDR3. The chain's CDR3 is CASSRGDSPLHF.

The chain combines TRBV7-9 with TRBJ2-7; the D call of TRBD1 rests on TCRdb alone, since no DNA is present to check it. Germline V gene sequence: CDR1 SEHNR, CDR2 FQNEAQ (reference sequence). The CDR3 has 14 residues. The CDR3 reads CASSPSDRGYEQYF.

The chain recombines TRBV5-1 with TRBJ1-2; the TCRdb D gene call, TRBD1, has no DNA to confirm it. This CDR3 comprises 16 residues. The germline V gene has CDR1 SGHRS and CDR2 YFSETQ. The CDR3 spells CASSFRDRGPADGYTF.